A selection of T cell receptor beta chains follows, all from one sample in a study of CD8 T cells in Susac syndrome. MiXCR, run by TCRdb on the immunoSEQ multiplex PCR reads, gives a single entry per CDR3 protein. The top ten hold around 0.07% of the sample, which has a few hundred thousand distinct CDR3 sequences, 90% to 95% seen once. Specimen: CD4+ T cells from PBMCs. These receptors were taken from a human donor with multiple sclerosis. Each CDR3 is given with its conserved first and last residue. The order of the fields is D gene, V gene, J gene, clone size, CDR3 DNA, CDR3 protein. A D gene is named only where the DNA matches it firmly. Clone size appears in some rows only: once, few, many, or a class for an expanded clone.

>TRBD2|TRBV29-1|TRBJ2-3|.
TGCAGCGTTGAAGGGACTAGCGGGCTCACAGATACGCAGTATTTT
CSVEGTSGLTDTQYF
>TRBD2|TRBV6-4|TRBJ2-5|.
TGTGCCAGCAGTGACAGGGAGGGGGAGACCCAGTACTTC
CASSDREGETQYF
>.|TRBV7-3|TRBJ2-6|.
TGTGCCAGCAGCTTACGTTTAGGGGAACCTTTCTCTGGGGCCAACGTCCTGACTTTC
CASSLRLGEPFSGANVLTF
>TRBD2|TRBV4-2|TRBJ2-2|.
TGTGCCAGCAGCCGCTGGACTAGCGGGAGAGGGACCGGGGAGCTGTTTTTT
CASSRWTSGRGTGELFF
>TRBD1|TRBV30|TRBJ1-5|.
TGTGCCTGGGATACAGGGGTTGATAGGGCCCAGCATTTT
CAWDTGVDRAQHF
>.|TRBV1|TRBJ2-2|.
TGCACCAGCGGACTAGAAGCCGGGGAGCTGTTTTTT
CTSGLEAGELFF
>TRBD2|TRBV5-4|TRBJ2-1|.
TGTGCCAGCAGCTCCGGACGGACTAGCGGGAGTAGTGAGCAGTTCTTC
CASSSGRTSGSSEQFF
>.|TRBV4-2|TRBJ1-2|once
TGTGCCAGCAGCCAAGATCAGCGAGGGGTCGGCTATGGCTACACCTTC
CASSQDQRGVGYGYTF
>.|TRBV18|TRBJ2-1|once
TGTGCCAGCTCCCAACCTGGGACGGACTCCTACAATGAGCAGTTCTTC
CASSQPGTDSYNEQFF
>.|TRBV2|TRBJ2-4|.
TGTGCCAGCAGGGCTGCCAAAAACATTCAGTACTTC
CASRAAKNIQYF
>.|TRBV21-1|TRBJ1-1|once
TGTGCCAGCACCCAAGAGGGGGACAGAGGGAACACTGAAGCTTTCTTT
CASTQEGDRGNTEAFF
>.|TRBV5-1|TRBJ2-5|.
TGCGCCAGCAGCTTTATGTCATGGGAGACCCAGTACTTC
CASSFMSWETQYF
>.|TRBV12-3/TRBV12-4|TRBJ2-2|.
TGTGCCAGCAGTCTTCTCAGCGCCGGGGAGCTGTTTTTT
CASSLLSAGELFF
>.|TRBV6-5|TRBJ1-1|once
TGTGCCAGCAGGTCTACAGGGAAGCGAGCTTTCTTT
CASRSTGKRAFF
>TRBD2|TRBV29-1|TRBJ2-1|.
TGCAGCGGAGTTACTAGCGTCCATGAGCAGTTCTTC
CSGVTSVHEQFF
>.|TRBV19|TRBJ1-6|.
TGTGCCAGTAGTATAGATCGAACAGGATTAAATTCACCCCTCCACTTT
CASSIDRTGLNSPLHF
>.|TRBV20-1|TRBJ1-5|.
TGCAGTGCTAGAGATCAGGACGGAAGCAATCAGCCCCAGCATTTT
CSARDQDGSNQPQHF
>.|TRBV20-1|TRBJ1-5|.
TGCAGTGCTAGCCATCGGCATACCTCCGCGGCCCAGCATTTT
CSASHRHTSAAQHF
>TRBD1|TRBV5-4|TRBJ1-1|.
TGTGCCAGCAGCGGGACAGGGAAGAACACTGAAGCTTTCTTT
CASSGTGKNTEAFF
>.|TRBV24-1|TRBJ2-2|.
TGTGCCACCAGTCGGGGGGCCACCGGGGAGCTGTTTTTT
CATSRGATGELFF
>.|TRBV28|TRBJ1-2|.
TGTGCCAGCAGACCAACAGTAAACTATGGCTACACCTTC
CASRPTVNYGYTF
>.|TRBV19|TRBJ2-5|.
TGTGCCAGTAGGTCATTGGACCAAGAGACCCAGTACTTC
CASRSLDQETQYF
>.|TRBV20-1|TRBJ2-5|.
TGCAGTGCCGGCCTTGTAGAGGAGACCCAGTACTTC
CSAGLVEETQYF
>.|TRBV20-1|TRBJ2-3|.
TGCAGTGCTACCACATACAGCACCCCGGGAAGCACAGATACGCAGTATTTT
CSATTYSTPGSTDTQYF
>.|TRBV20-1|TRBJ1-1|.
TGCAGTGCTAGGAGAGGCAGGGAGTTCACTGAAGCTTTCTTT
CSARRGREFTEAFF
>.|TRBV12-3/TRBV12-4|TRBJ2-2|.
TGTGCCAGCAGGGCTAGCTATGTCGGCACCGGGGAGCTGTTTTTT
CASRASYVGTGELFF
>.|TRBV6-2/TRBV6-3|TRBJ2-2|.
TGTGCCAGCAGTTATGCCCCCGGGGAGCTGTTTTTT
CASSYAPGELFF
>TRBD1|TRBV30|TRBJ2-5|.
TGTGCCTGGAGCTCCGACAGGGGAGAGACCCAGTACTTC
CAWSSDRGETQYF
>.|TRBV5-1|TRBJ1-1|.
TGCGCCAGCACCCCAACAGGGATGAACACTGAAGCTTTCTTT
CASTPTGMNTEAFF
>TRBD2|TRBV7-2|TRBJ2-2|once
TGTGCCAGCAGCCCGACTAGCGGGGCGAACACCGGGGAGCTGTTTTTT
CASSPTSGANTGELFF
>TRBD2|TRBV25-1|TRBJ2-1|.
TGTGCCAGCAACCCTGGGCCTAGCGGCTATTACAATGAGCAGTTCTTC
CASNPGPSGYYNEQFF
>TRBD1|TRBV29-1|TRBJ1-1|.
TGCAGCGTCGCAGGGACAGTCCTTGGAGCTTTCTTT
CSVAGTVLGAFF
>TRBD2|TRBV10-3|TRBJ2-2|.
TGTGCCATCACCTCCCCGGGACTAGCGGGCCAAACGAACACCGGGGAGCTGTTTTTT
CAITSPGLAGQTNTGELFF
>TRBD1|TRBV29-1|TRBJ2-5|.
TGCAGCGTCTTGACAGGGGGTTTAGAAGAGACCCAGTACTTC
CSVLTGGLEETQYF
>.|TRBV12-3/TRBV12-4|TRBJ2-6|.
TGTGCCAGCAGATCGGAGAGGGTCTCTGGGGCCAACGTCCTGACTTTC
CASRSERVSGANVLTF
>.|TRBV5-6|TRBJ2-5|once
TGTGCCAGCAGCTTGGCGACAGGACAAGAGACCCAGTACTTC
CASSLATGQETQYF
>.|TRBV2|TRBJ1-2|once
TGTGCCAGCACCGAGGGTCTACGGCGGGGCTACACCTTC
CASTEGLRRGYTF
>TRBD1|TRBV28|TRBJ2-7|.
TGTGCCAGCAATCCCCCCGGGACAGGGACGCTTTTTCAGTACTTC
CASNPPGTGTLFQYF
>.|TRBV12-3/TRBV12-4|TRBJ2-3|.
TGTGCCAGCAGTTTCGGCGACACAGATACGCAGTATTTT
CASSFGDTDTQYF
>TRBD1|TRBV5-1|TRBJ1-2|.
TGCGCCAGCAGCCCCCCGACAGGGGATTCTAGTGGCTACACCTTC
CASSPPTGDSSGYTF
>.|TRBV29-1|TRBJ1-1|.
TGCAGCGTAGGTAGCATCAACACTGAAGCTTTCTTT
CSVGSINTEAFF
>TRBD1|TRBV27|TRBJ1-2|once
TGTGCCAGCAGTCCTATCGCCGGGACAGGGGTTAACTATGGCTACACCTTC
CASSPIAGTGVNYGYTF